The present T cell receptor (beta chain) was sequenced within a study of siplizumab effects on memory and regulatory T cells. V gave up 2 bases and J gave up 2 bases, with 7 bases separating them. The V gene's germline CDR1 is SGHAT and CDR2 FQNNGV. CDR3 length: 13 amino acids. Study outcomes and limitations: The authors could not assign a naive or memory phenotype to roughly 75-95% of proliferating CD4+ or CD8+ clones. Naive T cells appeared more diverse than memory cells and seemed to be major alloresponse contributors.

Every sample had roughly 100,000 of its TCR templates assayed. Sequenced by immunoSEQ multiplex PCR; TCRdb stores in-frame clones only, minus some. The sample has approximately 100,000 clones, around 90% seen once. As concerns this clone: Its antigen is as yet unknown.

This chain joins TRBV11-2 and TRBJ2-7, with TRBD1 as a possible D gene (6 bases). Sequenced: non-Treg CD4+ T cells sorted from blood. This receptor was obtained from a human donor in good health. The CDR3: CASSLPGAYEQYF. The CDR3, as DNA: TGTGCCAGCAGCTTACCAGGGGCCTACGAGCAGTACTTC. The complete variable domain, with remaining parts taken from reference TRBV11-2 and TRBJ2-7, reads EAGVAQSPRYKIIEKRQSVAFWCNPISGHATLYWYQQILGQGPKLLIQFQNNGVVDDSQLPKDRFSAERLKGVDSTLKIQPAKLEDSAVYLCASSLPGAYEQYFGPGTRLTVT.